These T cell receptor beta chains were read from a single sample in a study of CD8 T cells in ankylosing spondylitis. One entry per CDR3 protein results from TCRdb running MiXCR on the 5' RACE reads. Of approximately 300,000 distinct CDR3 sequences detected, less than 25% appear once; the ten largest clones hold under 4%. The sequencing sample was made of blood, either unsorted or a sorted T cell fraction (not recorded which). These receptors were collected from a female donor with ankylosing spondylitis or in good health (not recorded which). CDR3s include the opening cysteine and the closing phenylalanine or tryptophan. A D gene is named only where the DNA matches it firmly. Rows may omit the clone size; those that give it use once, few, many or a size class.

v_call	j_call	clone_size	d_call	cdr3_nt	cdr3_aa
TRBV28	TRBJ2-2	NA	NA	TGTGCCAGCAGTCGCGCCGGGTACGGAGGGACCGGGGAGCTGTTTTTT	CASSRAGYGGTGELFF
TRBV10-3	TRBJ2-1	NA	NA	TGTGCCATCAGTGAGAGGGCGGACAATGAGCAGTTCTTC	CAISERADNEQFF
TRBV4-3	TRBJ2-5	NA	NA	TGCGCCAGCAGCCCCCAGGTAGGGGCAGGGGAGACCCAGTACTTC	CASSPQVGAGETQYF
TRBV6-1	TRBJ1-5	NA	TRBD1	TGTGCCAGCCAGGGGGACAGTCCAGGACAGCCCCAGCATTTT	CASQGDSPGQPQHF
TRBV28	TRBJ2-5	NA	NA	TGTGCCAGCAGTTCGAAAACGGGGACCCAGTACTTC	CASSSKTGTQYF
TRBV6-2/TRBV6-3	TRBJ2-2	NA	NA	TGTGCCACTAGCGACAGGGTTGGGACCGGGGAGCTGTTTTTT	CATSDRVGTGELFF
TRBV2	TRBJ2-7	few	TRBD1	TGTGCCAGCAGTGAGGGGACAGGGCCCTACGAGCAGTACTTC	CASSEGTGPYEQYF
TRBV6-2/TRBV6-3	TRBJ2-1	NA	NA	TGTGCCAGCAGGGGGGCGGGCGGGAGTTCCTACAATGAGCAGTTCTTC	CASRGAGGSSYNEQFF
TRBV28	TRBJ1-2	few	NA	TGTGCCAGCAGTTACCCGGCCAGTGGAGCAGGGTATGGCTACACCTTC	CASSYPASGAGYGYTF
TRBV20-1	TRBJ2-5	few	NA	TGCAGTGCCCGAACCACCCAAGAGACCCAGTACTTC	CSARTTQETQYF
TRBV20-1	TRBJ2-7	NA	TRBD2	TGCAGTGCTAGAGATTATAGCGGGACCGCCTACGAGCAGTACTTC	CSARDYSGTAYEQYF
TRBV6-1	TRBJ1-6	NA	NA	TGTGCCAGCAGGGGTCGAGAGGGGGTCTGGTCACCCCTCCACTTT	CASRGREGVWSPLHF
TRBV29-1	TRBJ2-3	many	TRBD2	TGCAGCGTCTTACGGGTACTAGCGGTTACCACAGATACGCAGTATTTT	CSVLRVLAVTTDTQYF
TRBV5-4	TRBJ2-5	NA	TRBD2	TGTGCCAGCTTGATTAGCGGGAGGAGGGAGACCCAGTACTTC	CASLISGRRETQYF
TRBV13	TRBJ2-3	NA	TRBD1	TGTGCCAGCCAGGGGGATGATACGCAGTATTTT	CASQGDDTQYF
TRBV7-2	TRBJ2-7	NA	TRBD1	TGTGCCAGCGCCCTGACAGGGGGGGGCGAGCAGTACTTC	CASALTGGGEQYF
TRBV20-1	TRBJ2-5	few	NA	TGCAGTGCTAGCGAGGACCCTGAGACCCAGTACTTC	CSASEDPETQYF
TRBV12-3/TRBV12-4	TRBJ2-2	NA	NA	TGTGCCAGCAGCTCCAGTCTTCGGCGCGAATGGGACACCGGGGAGCTGTTTTTT	CASSSSLRREWDTGELFF
TRBV7-9	TRBJ1-4	many	NA	TGTGCCAGCAGCCCAACAACAGGGAAGGCGGTTGAAAAACTGTTTTTT	CASSPTTGKAVEKLFF
TRBV6-2/TRBV6-3	TRBJ2-5	NA	TRBD2	TGTGCCAGCAGACCTAGCGGCCCGTTGGAGACCCAGTACTTC	CASRPSGPLETQYF
TRBV20-1	TRBJ1-3	NA	NA	TGCAGTGCTAGAGACCCGGGGAGGGGTGCTGGAAACACCATATATTTT	CSARDPGRGAGNTIYF
TRBV20-1	TRBJ2-5	few	TRBD2	TGCAGTGCCGCGACTAGCGCGGAGACCCAGTACTTC	CSAATSAETQYF
TRBV12-3/TRBV12-4	TRBJ1-1	NA	NA	TGTGCCAGCAGTACCCCGGGGTCTACTGAAGCTTTCTTT	CASSTPGSTEAFF
TRBV12-3/TRBV12-4	TRBJ2-5	NA	TRBD2	TGTGCCAGCAGCCTAACAGCGGGGGAGACCCAGTACTTC	CASSLTAGETQYF
TRBV20-1	TRBJ1-5	NA	NA	TGCAGTGCTCTAGGACAGATGGGCAATCAGCCCCAGCATTTT	CSALGQMGNQPQHF
TRBV5-6	TRBJ1-6	few	NA	TGTGCCAGCTCCCTAATGAATTCACCCCTCCACTTT	CASSLMNSPLHF
TRBV5-4	TRBJ2-3	NA	TRBD1	TGTGCCAGCAGCTCTTTCAGGGGGTTACAGGGGGCAAGGACAGATACGCAGTATTTT	CASSSFRGLQGARTDTQYF